This T cell receptor beta chain was found in a study of cytomegalovirus exposure and HLA in healthy donors (dated by TCRdb to about 2017). The study in broad terms: An earlier analysis of 550 to 700 of the donors reported about 250 Gb of sequence data and 100 million to 140 million unique TCR beta sequences from about 179 million T cells. Rather than drawing on any new phenotypic data, the later analysis identified candidate immune exposures from TCR beta sequences and the way those sequences occurred across donors. Genome-wide SNP genotypes for about 65% of the roughly 700 donors were used in a later genetic analysis, which treated that subset as a discovery cohort. Along with the roughly 700-subject first cohort, a separate validation cohort of roughly 110 different subjects was used. A later analysis re-analyzed previously published TCR beta repertoires from 550 to 700 donors and added high-resolution HLA genotyping to study TCR occurrence patterns. HLA typing covered class I and class II loci at four-digit resolution. Typing coverage differed by locus: A, B, C, DRB1 and DQB1 were typed in about 620-640 donors, DQA1 in roughly 510, DPA1 in 600 to 610, and DPB1 in roughly 450. Of the roughly 430 genotyped donors, around 81% fell in the genetic ancestry cluster associated with self-reported Caucasian donors. Among some 410 genotyped donors of the cohort, an average of roughly 230,000 unique TCR beta nucleotide sequences was sequenced per donor, of which roughly 18% were non-productive. To decide whether each TCR beta V gene segment behaved as functional or pseudogenic, an earlier analysis of approximately 620 of the donors relied on high-throughput TCR beta sequencing. The study used immunosequencing to profile the T cell repertoires of under 700 subjects and linked those repertoires to cytomegalovirus serostatus. Every repertoire in the discovery cohort had been generated on one and the same sequencing platform. About 300 gigabases of sequencing data and around 87 million unique TCR sequences were included in an early release covering roughly 700 HLA-typed donors. The study aimed to test whether signatures of past pathogen exposure could be identified by cataloging public T cell receptors. Donor age, sex, ethnicity and CMV serostatus were compiled together with the repertoire data. About five DR-DQ haplotypes were treated as single units for association and clustering because of strong linkage in the cohort. To predict cytomegalovirus infection status, the study combined high-throughput TCR immunosequencing, statistical association of individual TCRs with disease status, and machine learning.

The library was prepared using the immunoSEQ multiplex PCR assay. For the multiplex PCR, a mixture combining 60 forward primers for TCR Vbeta segments and 13 reverse primers for TCR Jbeta segments was used. A multiplex PCR assay on genomic DNA amplified the CDR3 region of rearranged TCR beta genes. On the Illumina HiSeq System, the amplified TCR beta libraries were sequenced as 87-base-pair reads. The original methods were these. In a later analysis, some 80 million unique TCR beta chains were counted across the roughly 670 repertoires, and around 10 million of these chains were shared by at least two donors. A nearest-neighbor algorithm error-corrected the raw reads and collapsed the reads into unique sequences, merging closely related sequences to remove PCR and sequencing errors. CDR3 sequences were aligned to IMGT reference sequences to assign V, D and J gene segments. For a sequence to be retained, a match of at least six nucleotides to both a V gene segment and a J gene segment was required. A rearrangement was called productive if the CDR3 had no stop codons and remained in frame with V and J, and every other rearrangement was called non-productive. Following IMGT convention, CDR3 was defined as the stretch from the second conserved V-encoded cysteine up to the conserved J-encoded phenylalanine. The earlier analysis of roughly 590 of the donors excluded any sequence lacking an unambiguous match to a single V gene segment. In an earlier analysis of about 590 of the donors, a V segment was called functional when productive rearrangements were above 56.7%, and segregating when the standard deviation between donors exceeded 5%. A statistical classification framework was developed to diagnose cytomegalovirus status using the catalog of TCR beta chain sequences. V and J gene assignment, in a later analysis, came from comparing TCR nucleotide sequences with IMGT/GENE-DB human TR gene sequences. In a later analysis, CDR3 sequences and most-parsimonious VDJ recombination scenarios were assigned using the TCRdist pipeline. A later analysis defined each TCR beta chain by its CDR3 amino acid sequence plus V-gene family, and excluded reads lacking a unique V-gene family. A later analysis removed 500 to 650 highly shared, low-generation-probability nucleotide sequences to deal with suspected cross-contamination and a sequencing artifact. In a later analysis, a clonal expansion index was calculated for each public chain from normalized within-repertoire ranks of inferred template counts. Generation probabilities in a later analysis came from a VDJ recombination model fitted to out-of-frame rearrangements, and those results were checked against IGoR. A later analysis scored TCR-TCR, TCR-HLA and TCR-CMV co-occurrence with hypergeometric tests, applying a repertoire-size bias correction to TCR pairs. False discovery rates were estimated in a later analysis by permuting HLA or CMV assignments 20 times. A later analysis grouped co-occurring TCRs with DBSCAN, adding TCRdist sequence similarity when clustering within HLA-allele-positive subsets. Repertoires with fewer than 30,000 or more than 120,000 public chains were left out of co-occurrence clustering, as were roughly five repertoires with anomalous nucleotide sharing. Entries here come from immuneACCESS through TCRdb and include only in-frame sequences with V and J called. Some clones fail to appear in such tables; in the studies checked, an unresolved V gene covers under half of the shortfall, and the cause of the remainder is unknown. V, J and clone size derive from that table, while D and trimming were established from the DNA sequence. The sample profile shows about 180,000 clones; about 80% of them were found once. About 7% of the sample rests with the top ten.

Overall results and qualifications from the work: The study listed 164 TCR beta chains as associated with cytomegalovirus. Some IMGT-functional V segments, including TRBV6-2 and TRBV6-3, could not be told apart with the 87-base-pair reads, so those segments were excluded. According to a later analysis, parvovirus B19, influenza, CMV and Epstein-Barr virus appeared linked to several top co-occurrence clusters. A later analysis found that HLA-associated TCR beta chains were more clonally expanded and had lower generation probabilities than equally common non-associated chains. Roughly uniform sequencing depth across donors was assumed in presence/absence analyses, although this assumption may not hold. A later genetic analysis reported fewer N-insertions in productive TCRs among donors in an Asian-associated ancestry cluster than the roughly 620-donor mean. According to a later analysis, most CMV-associated TCR beta chains appeared to be HLA-restricted, and the HLA associations seemed to be driven largely by CMV exposure. A further reported finding was that TCR beta sequences accurately predicted the HLA-A and HLA-B alleles for most subjects in the first cohort. Across donors, most TCR sequences were observed very rarely, whereas some public TCRs were present in many individuals. This cohort had only TCR beta chains sequenced, and the lack of alpha or paired-chain data limited which features could be detected. In a later analysis, TCR association rates were found to vary across HLA loci, with the most associated TCRs seen for DRB1 alleles and the fewest for HLA-C alleles. A later analysis associated about 16,000 TCR beta sequences with specific HLA alleles at a false discovery rate of 0.05. Assigning TCR associations to individual alleles was difficult when HLA alleles, especially DR and DQ, strongly co-occurred. Correlated functional status among segregating V segments might be attributable to linkage disequilibrium, but an unknown experimental factor could not be ruled out. Cytomegalovirus status was reported to be diagnosed by the classifier with high specificity and sensitivity in both the original and validation cohorts. An earlier analysis of approximately 500 of the donors showed that most TCR beta V segments appeared in productive rearrangements either about 90% or about 30% of the time, which broadly matched IMGT annotations. Immune exposure information for the cohort was limited to CMV serostatus. HLA typing was unavailable for some donors at each locus, so association tests used only the typed subset. About 15 rarely observed V segments, including chromosome 9 orphons, were excluded from the earlier analysis of several hundred of the donors because counts were too low. In vitro tests confirmed that a few of the cytomegalovirus-associated TCR beta chains recognize cytomegalovirus antigens. A group of highly shared sequence variants was considered likely to be a technical artifact of the sequencing pipeline. According to the authors, the approach could potentially be generalized to other disease states and immunological phenotypes. V-gene and J-gene trimming of TCR beta chains was associated with a missense DCLRE1C variant in a later genetic analysis, and the association was replicated in an independent cohort.

In total, fewer than 750 healthy bone marrow donors made up the cohort. All cohort members were sampled while nominally healthy, although unrecorded immune exposures were likely present. The donor tested CMV seropositive and was one of the 289 seropositive cohort members. Each donor provided a peripheral blood sample, and peripheral blood mononuclear cells were used for TCR beta sequencing. Genomic DNA extraction from the blood cell samples was performed with the Qiagen DNeasy Blood Extraction Kit. The germline ends are 10 bases apart after V is trimmed by 7 bases and J by 1 base. CDR1 and CDR2 are drawn from the germline V gene: MGHRA, YSYEKL. The cysteine opens and the phenylalanine closes a CDR3 of 13 amino acids. The DNA shown is the 39-base CDR3, in frame from base 1. With regard to this clone: Its cognate antigen has yet to be identified. No much larger clone exists at a distance of one base, and base qualities are not known.

The sequence was collected from a man aged 25 to 45 in good health and CMV-seropositive. Material for sequencing was PBMCs. The V and J segments used are TRBV4-1 and TRBJ1-1, with an unclear D gene assignment. The base sequence is TGCGCCAGCATGGGCCACCAGAACACTGAAGCTTTCTTT. Its protein product is CASMGHQNTEAFF.